This T cell receptor beta chain was sequenced for a study of vaccination effects on CD4 cells after COVID-19 (dated by TCRdb to between 2021 and 2024). At the level of the whole study: To identify antigen-specific CD4+ T cell clonotypes by their expansion, the ViraFEST assay first stimulated PBMC with viral peptide pools and then applied TCR sequencing. After vaccination, three convalescent patients were sampled both early (day +14) and late (day +241, +227, +161 respectively). Cultures from other donors in the study were sequenced with the Oncomine TCR Beta short-read assay on an Illumina iSeq 100. Each well held 2 million to 2.5 million PBMC cultured in IMDM containing roughly 5.1% human AB serum, about 10 IU/ml IL-2 and gentamicin, along with roughly 10 ug/ml peptides. Altogether, around 9 COVID-19 convalescent patients and a few SARS-CoV-2-naive healthy vaccine recipients made up the full study. Across the study, the median time from the second dose to post-vaccine sampling was 72 days (range 14 to 241). In both COVID-19 convalescent patients and infection-naive vaccine recipients, the study compared SARS-CoV-2 spike-specific CD4+ TCR repertoires from before mRNA vaccination with those from after it. The research as a whole found: The study was limited by a small number of convalescent patients and lacked early post-infection timepoints. For convalescent patients, new clones induced by the vaccine made up most of the post-vaccine spike-reactive repertoire, and these new clones were largely distinct from the clones induced by infection. Both infection-induced and vaccine-induced clones contracted markedly at late post-vaccination timepoints, which is consistent with waning T cell responses.

Regarding this clone: Its target antigen remains unknown. No much larger clone exists at a distance of one base, and base qualities are not known.

CDR1 and CDR2 are drawn from the germline V gene (reference sequence): SEHNR, FQNEAQ. From its cysteine to its phenylalanine, the CDR3 spans 15 amino acids. Only the CDR3 DNA is retained, 45 bases long and in frame from the first base. Trimming at the junction amounts to 6 bases on V and 7 bases on J, and the germline ends lie 19 bases apart. Receptor libraries were prepared by the immunoSEQ multiplex PCR assay. DNA from the cultured and isolated CD4+ T cells underwent TCR beta CDR3 sequencing. Per the authors' processing: Non-productive TCR sequences were removed, reads were trimmed to the CDR3 region, and CDR3s of at least 7 amino acids were retained. The MANAFEST web app was used to pick out antigen-specific clonotypes by comparing their expansion in peptide wells with that in reference cultures. For clones to be considered positive, expansion at FDR<0.05 versus reference and all other wells, an odds ratio above 5, and a frequency above 0.1% in two replicate wells were required. Clonotypes significantly expanded in SARS-CoV-2 spike wells and in at least one common cold coronavirus spike condition were defined as cross-reactive. Using the stringdist R package, CDR3 similarity was measured by Levenshtein distance, and unrooted trees were constructed with ape in R 3.6.1. Imported from immuneACCESS, the table was reduced by TCRdb to in-frame sequences with V and J called. These copies leave out some clones; in studies compared against another copy, an unresolved V gene accounts for under half, and the cause of the remainder is not known. Clonal size and the V and J genes are those of that table, whereas D and trimming came from the DNA. Counted in this sample were roughly 30,000 clones; roughly 75% of them appeared once. Under 8% of the sample goes to the ten largest clones.

After 10 days of culture, CD4+ T cells were isolated with the EasySep CD4+ T cell isolation kit. Convalescent patients had PCR-confirmed SARS-CoV-2 infection between March and December 2020, before Alpha, Beta and Delta variants emerged in the United States. Two doses of either the BNT162b2 or the mRNA-1273 mRNA SARS-CoV-2 vaccine were administered to participants. On days 3 and 7, half of the culture medium was replaced with fresh IL-2-containing medium. Each peptide stimulation condition was cultured in triplicate wells unless otherwise noted. Using Ficoll-Paque Plus gradient centrifugation, PBMC were separated from whole blood and then either used fresh or cryopreserved at -140C. The QIAamp micro DNA kit was used to extract genomic DNA from the cultured CD4+ T cells.

Material: CD4+ T cells from PBMCs cultured without peptide, obtained after COVID-19 vaccination. The TCR originated in a human donor who had a prior SARS-CoV-2 infection. The chain couples TRBV7-9 to TRBJ2-1, with no D gene named confidently. The nucleotide sequence reads TGTGCCAGCAGTCTCTTTTTTTCCACAGAGAATGAGCAGTTCTTC. This encodes CASSLFFSTENEQFF. Reference TRBV7-9 and TRBJ2-1 genes cover what lies past the CDR3, so the full variable domain is DTGVSQNPRHKITKRGQNVTFRCDPISEHNRLYWYRQTLGQGPEFLTYFQNEAQLEKSRLLSDRFSAERPKGSFSTLEIQRTEQGDSAMYLCASSLFFSTENEQFFGPGTRLTVL.